This T cell receptor (beta chain) was captured by sequencing in a study of identical twins (dated by TCRdb to the mid-2010s). Context from the whole study: To test whether fetal clonotypes persist, this study deep-sequenced TCR alpha and beta repertoires from monozygotic twins, from unrelated adults of various ages, and from cord blood. To rule out contamination, replicate twin experiments were performed at different times with different library preparation protocols. Overall study results and their limits: Zero-insertion analyses could be partly confounded by invariant T cells such as MAIT and iNKT, although diverse VJ usage argued against such confounding for most clonotypes. Conclusions relied on cross-sectional statistical analysis, since the same donors could not be followed over many years. Fewer insertions were carried by abundant cord blood beta clonotypes, a similar but weaker trend appeared in young adult naive repertoires, and no such trend appeared in memory repertoires. Compared with coincidental sharing between unrelated individuals, out-of-frame TCR alpha sequences shared between twins showed an excess of sequences with low generation probability. The excess sharing between twins in beta out-of-frame sequences was weaker because fewer shared sequences reduced the signal-to-noise ratio. Recombination models systematically underestimated out-of-frame TCR alpha sharing in monozygotic twins but agreed with sharing between unrelated individuals.

A note on this clonotype: Its antigen specificity is not known. Per-base qualities were not stored, and no clone one base away is much larger.

Libraries were constructed by 5' RACE. The sequencing machine was an Illumina HiSeq 2000. Template switching introduced a universal primer binding site; the final cDNA contained a unique molecular identifier, enabling accurate counting of TCR cDNA molecules. First-strand cDNA for TCR alpha and beta chains was synthesized from specific primers in the conserved constant-segment region. To control for contamination, every cDNA library carried two barcodes: a SMART-Mk sample barcode plus Illumina barcodes. TruSeq adapter sequences along with Illumina sample barcodes were introduced in two successive PCR steps. The Illumina HiSeq platform was used with custom primers to sequence TCR alpha and beta cDNA libraries. Per the authors' processing: MiGEC was used to process raw reads and extract unique molecular identifiers, and MiXCR was used to find CDR3 positions. For each individual, recombination models were inferred using an EM algorithm with the repgenHMM and IGoR tools. The analysis of shared clonotypes was done with the tcR package in R, with sharing normalized by the product of cloneset sizes. To study raw recombination without the effects of thymic and clonal selection, out-of-frame nonproductive sequences were analyzed. The raw public reads went through TCRdb reprocessing: fastp at Q25, MiXCR clone calling, in-frame beta chains kept. Each CDR3 protein gets just one entry, which takes the most common genes and DNA from the rows behind it. TCRdb's processing, not the authors' own work, is the source of the V and J calls. The sample includes 500,000 to 600,000 distinct CDR3 sequences, with less than 25% observed a single time. The top ten hold 0.8% to 1% of the sample.

All donors were healthy Caucasians. The twin cohort consisted of three pairs of female monozygotic twins, all aged 18 to 29 years. CD4+ and CD8+ T cell populations were isolated with positive isolation kits from Invitrogen. In the germline V gene, CDR1 corresponds to SQVTM and CDR2 to ANQGSEA. V loses 5 bases of germline sequence and J loses 2 bases, and the interval between the two ends is 7 bases. The CDR3 starts with the cysteine, ends with the phenylalanine, and has 13 residues. Only the CDR3 portion is preserved as DNA: 39 bases, with reading frame beginning at the first base. The sample also formed part of further work on T cells expressing NK-cell markers. The other study reports the following: Three sorted T-cell subsets (CD3+CD56+NKG2C+, CD3+CD56+NKG2C- and CD3+CD56-NKG2C+) from several donors had their TCR beta-chain repertoires profiled. Of the eight sequenced donors, seven were found to be HCMV-seropositive and one was found to be HCMV-seronegative. In several experiments an anti-gammadeltaTCR antibody was added to restrict sorting to alphabetaTCR-expressing T cells. In several donors, the dominant CD3+CD56+NKG2C+ clonotypes ranked among the top 10 CD8+ clonotypes, making up roughly 1.0-7.0% of CD8+ T cells. Those dominant clonotypes were again the most abundant among CD3+CD56-NKG2C+ cells in a handful of donors, at about 28.3-60.1%. Whether the expanded NKG2C-expressing T cell clones were specific for HCMV antigens remained unclear. Randomly selected healthy volunteers, three men and five women, were used as the eight sequenced donors. A commercial ELISA kit detecting HCMV-specific IgG in serum was used to determine HCMV serostatus. MIGEC was used to demultiplex reads and group the reads by UMI, and MiTCR was used to assemble and quantify clonotypes. To exclude erroneous sequences, only TCR cDNA sequences supported by at least two reads were retained. The tcR package was used for downstream repertoire analysis, with clonotypes matched between fractions based on CDR3 nucleotide sequence plus V segment. Antigen specificity was annotated against VDJdb with VDJmatch, allowing one amino acid substitution in CDR3.

The rearrangement combines TRBV29-1 with TRBJ2-6; the D gene is unclear. Sequencing used CD4+ T cells sorted from blood. This clonotype originated in a woman aged 18-29 years in good health. For the CDR3, the sequence is CSVLRAGANVLTF. The nucleotide sequence is TGCAGCGTTCTCCGGGCTGGGGCCAACGTCCTGACTTTC.